This record covers a single T cell receptor beta chain. Authors' data handling: Amplification of reference gene primers provided the estimated nucleated cell counts. Repertoires were generated with immunoSEQ multiplex PCR, while TCRdb's copy carries only in-frame clones and drops some. The V and J calls and the clone size are those of that table, but D and trimming were determined from the DNA. The repertoire holds tens of thousands of clones, with about 86% as singletons. This specimen comes from a study of blood T cell repertoires in COVID-19. Looking at the study overall: PBMCs, B-cell-depleted T cells, or T cells were the source of the cDNA or gDNA that made up the material.

Patients in Seattle were enrolled during active infection, then followed longitudinally. Trimming pared 4 bases from V and 0 bases from J, leaving 4 bases between. The germline gives CDR1 SGHTA, CDR2 FQGTGA. This CDR3 spans 13 amino acids. The receptor was derived from a man aged 35 to 55 with COVID-19, enrolled during active disease. Sequenced material: peripheral blood. The J gene is TRBJ2-1, the V gene TRBV7-3; D gene ambiguous. CDR3 DNA sequence: TGTGCCAGCAGCTCCGGCTCCTACAATGAGCAGTTCTTC. This gives the protein CASSSGSYNEQFF.